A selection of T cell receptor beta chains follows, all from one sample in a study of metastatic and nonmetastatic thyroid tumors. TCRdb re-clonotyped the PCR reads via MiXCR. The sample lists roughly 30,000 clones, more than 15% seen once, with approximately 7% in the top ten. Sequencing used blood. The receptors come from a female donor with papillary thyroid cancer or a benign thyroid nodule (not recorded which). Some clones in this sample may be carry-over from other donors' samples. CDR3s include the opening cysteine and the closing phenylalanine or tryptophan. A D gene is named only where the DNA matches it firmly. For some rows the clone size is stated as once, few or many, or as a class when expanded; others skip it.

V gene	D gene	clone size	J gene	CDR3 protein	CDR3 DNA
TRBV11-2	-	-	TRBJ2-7	CANSRGKLQEQYF	TGTGCCAACAGCAGAGGAAAACTTCAGGAGCAGTACTTC
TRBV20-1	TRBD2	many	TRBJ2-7	CSARDLTSGADFSYEQYF	TGCAGTGCTAGAGATCTAACTAGCGGGGCCGACTTCTCCTACGAGCAGTACTTC
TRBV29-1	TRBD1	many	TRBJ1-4	CSVQQGAFEKLFF	TGCAGCGTTCAGCAGGGGGCGTTTGAAAAACTGTTTTTT
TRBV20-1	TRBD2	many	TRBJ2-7	CSAPGLAGPGSSYEQYF	TGCAGTGCCCCGGGACTAGCGGGGCCCGGGAGCTCCTACGAGCAGTACTTC
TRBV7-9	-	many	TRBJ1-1	CASSSYTGTTEAFF	TGTGCCAGCAGCTCCTATACAGGGACCACTGAAGCTTTCTTT
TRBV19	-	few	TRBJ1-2	CASGSGYTF	TGTGCCAGTGGGTCTGGCTACACCTTC
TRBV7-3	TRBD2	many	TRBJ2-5	CASSPTSGRQETQYF	TGTGCCAGCAGCCCAACTAGCGGGAGACAAGAGACCCAGTACTTC
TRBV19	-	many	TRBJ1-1	CASSTPGGVAVSTEAFF	TGTGCCAGTAGTACTCCCGGGGGTGTCGCAGTTAGCACTGAAGCTTTCTTT
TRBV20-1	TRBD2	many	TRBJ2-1	CSAREPSGRAYGEQFF	TGCAGTGCTAGAGAACCTAGCGGGAGGGCCTACGGGGAGCAGTTCTTC
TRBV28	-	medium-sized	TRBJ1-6	CATQGGRESSPPHF	TGTGCCACCCAAGGAGGCCGCGAGAGTTCACCCCCCCACTTT
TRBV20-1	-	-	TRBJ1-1	CSAREEVRVNAEAFF	TGCAGTGCCAGAGAAGAGGTACGGGTGAACGCTGAAGCTTTCTTT
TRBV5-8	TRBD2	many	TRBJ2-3	CASSFGGSFADTQYF	TGTGCCAGCAGCTTTGGCGGGAGTTTCGCAGATACGCAGTATTTT
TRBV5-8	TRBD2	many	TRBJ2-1	CASSFLTSGGSNEQFF	TGTGCCAGCAGCTTCCTGACTAGCGGGGGGTCCAATGAGCAGTTCTTC
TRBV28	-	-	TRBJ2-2	CASSLIRLSVELFF	TGTGCCAGCAGTTTGATACGACTGTCCGTTGAGCTGTTTTTT
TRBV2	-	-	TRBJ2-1	CASSELPDRNEQFF	TGTGCCAGCAGTGAACTCCCAGACAGGAATGAGCAGTTCTTC
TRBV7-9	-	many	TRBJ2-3	CASSADGYSTDTQYF	TGTGCCAGCAGCGCCGATGGATATAGCACAGATACGCAGTATTTT
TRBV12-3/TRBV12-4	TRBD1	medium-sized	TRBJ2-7	CASSFQTGAYEQYF	TGTGCCAGCAGTTTTCAGACAGGGGCCTACGAGCAGTACTTC
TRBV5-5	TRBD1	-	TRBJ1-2	CSSIRGQGNYGYTF	TGTTCCAGCATCCGGGGACAGGGCAACTATGGCTACACCTTC
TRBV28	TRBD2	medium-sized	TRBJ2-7	CASRSPSSGRAYEQYF	TGTGCCAGCAGGAGCCCCTCTAGCGGTCGGGCCTACGAGCAGTACTTC
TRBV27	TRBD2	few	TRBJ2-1	CASSSSSGRIKYNEQFF	TGTGCCAGCAGTTCCTCTAGCGGGAGAATAAAATACAATGAGCAGTTCTTC
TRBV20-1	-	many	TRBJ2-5	CSARDGVGGTETQYF	TGCAGTGCTAGAGATGGGGTGGGAGGAACAGAGACCCAGTACTTC
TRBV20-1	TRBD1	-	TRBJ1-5	CSAGTVHQPQHF	TGCAGTGCCGGGACAGTGCATCAGCCCCAGCATTTT
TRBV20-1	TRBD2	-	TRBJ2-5	CSAAIAGGPLTVETQYF	TGCAGTGCTGCTATAGCGGGAGGGCCTCTTACCGTGGAGACCCAGTACTTC
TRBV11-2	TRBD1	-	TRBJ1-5	CASSFGTGGRNQPQHF	TGTGCCAGCAGCTTCGGGACAGGGGGAAGGAATCAGCCCCAGCATTTT
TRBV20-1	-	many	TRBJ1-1	CSAPGQLNTEAFF	TGCAGTGCACCTGGACAGTTGAACACTGAAGCTTTCTTT
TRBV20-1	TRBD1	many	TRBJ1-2	CSTRDSFVYGYTF	TGCAGTACACGGGACAGCTTTGTCTATGGCTACACCTTC
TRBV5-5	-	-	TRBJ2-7	CASRVDIVHYEQYF	TGTGCGAGCAGAGTAGACATAGTACACTACGAGCAGTACTTC
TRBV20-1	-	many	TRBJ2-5	CSARDLGYQETQYF	TGCAGTGCTAGAGATTTGGGGTACCAAGAGACCCAGTACTTC
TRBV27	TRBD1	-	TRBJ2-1	CASSLSEDRAWYNEQFF	TGTGCCAGCAGTTTATCGGAGGACAGGGCTTGGTACAATGAGCAGTTCTTC
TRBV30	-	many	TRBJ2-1	CAWSPYSGTLSSYNEQFF	TGTGCCTGGAGCCCCTATTCCGGGACACTAAGCTCCTACAATGAGCAGTTCTTC
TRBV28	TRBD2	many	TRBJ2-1	CASSVPGLAGLNEQFF	TGTGCCAGCAGTGTACCGGGACTAGCGGGACTGAATGAGCAGTTCTTC
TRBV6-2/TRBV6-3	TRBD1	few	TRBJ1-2	CASGREGTGNGYNF	TGTGCCAGCGGACGAGAGGGGACAGGGAATGGCTACAACTTC
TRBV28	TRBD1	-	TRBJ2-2	CASRGRRQGLAGELFF	TGTGCCAGCAGGGGGAGAAGACAGGGTCTGGCCGGGGAGCTGTTTTTT
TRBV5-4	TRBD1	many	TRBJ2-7	CASSPGTGGVYEQYF	TGTGCCAGCAGCCCCGGGACAGGGGGGGTCTACGAGCAGTACTTC
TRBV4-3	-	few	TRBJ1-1	CANSQDGGSSTEAFF	TGCGCCAACAGCCAAGATGGGGGTTCGAGCACTGAAGCTTTCTTT
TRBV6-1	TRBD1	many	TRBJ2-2	CASNKQGQGNTGELFF	TGTGCCAGCAATAAGCAGGGACAGGGAAACACCGGGGAGCTGTTTTTT
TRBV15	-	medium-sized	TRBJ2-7	CATSMVGLSYEQYF	TGTGCCACCAGCATGGTCGGGCTGTCCTACGAGCAGTACTTC
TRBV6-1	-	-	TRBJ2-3	CAGGTRCTYTQYF	TGTGCCGGGGGGACACGCTGCACATATACGCAGTATTTT
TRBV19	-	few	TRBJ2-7	CASSFQYEQYF	TGTGCCAGTAGTTTCCAATACGAGCAGTACTTC
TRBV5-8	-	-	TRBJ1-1	CASSLTGTNTEAFF	TGTGCCAGCAGCTTGACAGGGACGAACACTGAAGCTTTCTTT
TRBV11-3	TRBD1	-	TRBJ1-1	CASSAQGGVTEAFF	TGTGCCAGCAGCGCACAGGGGGGAGTCACTGAAGCTTTCTTT
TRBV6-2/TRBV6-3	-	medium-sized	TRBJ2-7	CASSYYEQYF	TGTGCCAGCAGTTACTACGAGCAGTACTTC
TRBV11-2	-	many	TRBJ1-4	CASSLRPIGAGNEKLFF	TGTGCCAGCAGCTTAAGGCCAATCGGGGCCGGTAATGAAAAACTGTTTTTT
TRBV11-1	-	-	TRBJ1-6	CASSLGGWGGTSPLHF	TGTGCCAGCAGCTTAGGAGGCTGGGGAGGTACTTCACCCCTCCACTTT
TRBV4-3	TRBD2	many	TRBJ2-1	CASSLGTSGSLGNEQFF	TGCGCCAGCAGCCTAGGGACTAGCGGGAGTCTGGGTAATGAGCAGTTCTTC
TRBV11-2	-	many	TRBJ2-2	CASSPDRHTGELFF	TGTGCCAGCAGCCCCGACAGACACACCGGGGAGCTGTTTTTT